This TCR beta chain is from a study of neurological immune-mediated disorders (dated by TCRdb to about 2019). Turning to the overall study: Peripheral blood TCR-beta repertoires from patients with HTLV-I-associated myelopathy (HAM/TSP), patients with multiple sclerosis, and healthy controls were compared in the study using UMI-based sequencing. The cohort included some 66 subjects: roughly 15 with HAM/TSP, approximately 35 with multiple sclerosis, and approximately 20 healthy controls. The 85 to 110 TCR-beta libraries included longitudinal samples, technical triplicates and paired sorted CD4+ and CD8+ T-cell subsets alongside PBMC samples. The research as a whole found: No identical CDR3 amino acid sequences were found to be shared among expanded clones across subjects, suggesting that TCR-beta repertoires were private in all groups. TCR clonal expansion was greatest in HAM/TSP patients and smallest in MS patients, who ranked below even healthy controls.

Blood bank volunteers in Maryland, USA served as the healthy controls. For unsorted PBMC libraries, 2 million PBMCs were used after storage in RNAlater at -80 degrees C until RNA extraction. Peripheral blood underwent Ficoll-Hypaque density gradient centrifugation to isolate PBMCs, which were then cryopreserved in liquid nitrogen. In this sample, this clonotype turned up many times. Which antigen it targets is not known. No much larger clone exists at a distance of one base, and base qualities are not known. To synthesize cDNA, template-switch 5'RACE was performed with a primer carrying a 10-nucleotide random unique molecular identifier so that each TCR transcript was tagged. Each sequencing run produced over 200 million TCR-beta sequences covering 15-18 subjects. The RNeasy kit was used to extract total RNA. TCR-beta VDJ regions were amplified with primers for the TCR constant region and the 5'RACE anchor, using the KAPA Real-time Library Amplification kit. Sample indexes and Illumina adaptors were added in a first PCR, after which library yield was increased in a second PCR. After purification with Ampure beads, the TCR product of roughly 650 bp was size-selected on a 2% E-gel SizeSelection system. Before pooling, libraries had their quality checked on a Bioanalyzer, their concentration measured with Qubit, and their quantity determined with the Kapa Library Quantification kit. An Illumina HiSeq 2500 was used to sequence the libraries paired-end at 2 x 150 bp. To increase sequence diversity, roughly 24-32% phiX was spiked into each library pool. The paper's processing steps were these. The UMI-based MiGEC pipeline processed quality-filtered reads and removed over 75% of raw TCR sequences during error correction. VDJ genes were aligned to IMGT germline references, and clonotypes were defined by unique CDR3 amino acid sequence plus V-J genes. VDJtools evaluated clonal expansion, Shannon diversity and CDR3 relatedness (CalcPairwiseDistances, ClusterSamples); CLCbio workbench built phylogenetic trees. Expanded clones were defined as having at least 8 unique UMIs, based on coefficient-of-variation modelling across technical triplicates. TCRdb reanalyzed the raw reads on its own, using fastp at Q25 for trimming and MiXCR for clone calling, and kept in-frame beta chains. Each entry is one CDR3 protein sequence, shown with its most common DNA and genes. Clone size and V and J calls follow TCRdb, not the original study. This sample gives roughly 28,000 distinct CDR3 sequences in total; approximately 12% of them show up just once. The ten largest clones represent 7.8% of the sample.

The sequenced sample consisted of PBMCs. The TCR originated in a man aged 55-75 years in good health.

The CDR3 reads CASSWQGFNTEAFF. In nucleotides, the sequence is TGTGCCAGCAGTTGGCAGGGGTTCAATACTGAAGCTTTCTTT. In this chain, TRBV12-3 or TRBV12-4 is recombined with TRBJ1-1; TRBD1 is perhaps the D gene, given 6 matching bases. The CDR3 covers 14 residues, taking in both the cysteine and the phenylalanine. Just the 42-base CDR3 DNA is kept, in frame starting at base 1. Trimming costs V 4 bases and J 5 bases, and their ends lie 14 bases apart.